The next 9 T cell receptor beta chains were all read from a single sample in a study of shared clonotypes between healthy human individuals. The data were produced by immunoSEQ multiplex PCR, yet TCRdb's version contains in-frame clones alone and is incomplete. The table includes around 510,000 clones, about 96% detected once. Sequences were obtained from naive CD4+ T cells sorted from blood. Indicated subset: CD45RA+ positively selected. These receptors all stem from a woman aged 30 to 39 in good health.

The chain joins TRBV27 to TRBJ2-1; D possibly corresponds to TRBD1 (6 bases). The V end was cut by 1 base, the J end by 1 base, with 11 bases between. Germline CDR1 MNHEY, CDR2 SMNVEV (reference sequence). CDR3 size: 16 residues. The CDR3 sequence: CASSLLFRGSYNEQFF. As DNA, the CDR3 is TGTGCCAGCAGTTTATTGTTTAGGGGGTCCTACAATGAGCAGTTCTTC.

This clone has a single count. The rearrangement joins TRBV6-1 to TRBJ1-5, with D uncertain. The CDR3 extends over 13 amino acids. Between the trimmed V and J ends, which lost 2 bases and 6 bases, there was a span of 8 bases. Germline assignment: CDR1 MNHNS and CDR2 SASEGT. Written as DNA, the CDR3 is TGTGCCAGCAGTGAAACGCGCGTTCAGCCCCAGCATTTT. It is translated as CASSETRVQPQHF.

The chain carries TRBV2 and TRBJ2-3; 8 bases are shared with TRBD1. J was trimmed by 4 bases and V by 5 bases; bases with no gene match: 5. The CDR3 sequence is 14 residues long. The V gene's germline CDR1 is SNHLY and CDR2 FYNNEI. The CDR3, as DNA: TGTGCCAGCAGTCAGGACAGGGTTGCAGATACGCAGTATTTT. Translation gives CASSQDRVADTQYF.

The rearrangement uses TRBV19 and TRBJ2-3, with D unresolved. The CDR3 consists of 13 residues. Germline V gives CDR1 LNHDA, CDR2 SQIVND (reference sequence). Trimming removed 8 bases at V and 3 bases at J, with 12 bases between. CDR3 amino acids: CASAATRTDTQYF. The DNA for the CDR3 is TGTGCCAGTGCTGCGACCCGGACAGATACGCAGTATTTT.

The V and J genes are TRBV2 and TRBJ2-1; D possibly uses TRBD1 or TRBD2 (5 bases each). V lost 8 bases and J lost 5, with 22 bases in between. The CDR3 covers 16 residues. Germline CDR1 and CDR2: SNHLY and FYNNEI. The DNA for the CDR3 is TGTGCCAGCTTCCCCCTCCGGGACCTACATAACAATGAGCAGTTCTTC. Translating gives CASFPLRDLHNNEQFF.

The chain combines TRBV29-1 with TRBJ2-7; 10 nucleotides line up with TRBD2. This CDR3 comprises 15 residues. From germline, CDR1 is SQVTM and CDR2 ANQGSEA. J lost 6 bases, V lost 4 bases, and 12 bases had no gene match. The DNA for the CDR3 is TGCAGCGTTGGGGTAGCGGGAGGAGGGTCTCGCGAGCAGTACTTC. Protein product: CSVGVAGGGSREQYF.

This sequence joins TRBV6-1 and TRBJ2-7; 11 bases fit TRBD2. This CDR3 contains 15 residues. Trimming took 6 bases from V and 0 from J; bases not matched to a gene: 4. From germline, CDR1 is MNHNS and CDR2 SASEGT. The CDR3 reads CASRKLAGDSYEQYF. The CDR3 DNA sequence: TGTGCCAGCAGGAAACTAGCGGGGGACTCCTACGAGCAGTACTTC.

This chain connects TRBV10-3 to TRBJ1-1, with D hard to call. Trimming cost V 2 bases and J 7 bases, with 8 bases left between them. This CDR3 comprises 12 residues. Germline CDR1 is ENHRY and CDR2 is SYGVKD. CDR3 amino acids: CAISERVDEAFF. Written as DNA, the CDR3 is TGTGCCATCAGTGAGAGGGTGGATGAAGCTTTCTTT.

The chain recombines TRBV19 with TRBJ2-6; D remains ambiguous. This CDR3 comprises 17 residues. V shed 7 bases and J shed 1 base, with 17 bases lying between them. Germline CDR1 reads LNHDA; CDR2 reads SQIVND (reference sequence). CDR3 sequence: CASTGRESSSGANVLTF. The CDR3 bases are TGTGCCAGTACCGGCAGAGAATCCTCTTCTGGGGCCAACGTCCTGACTTTC. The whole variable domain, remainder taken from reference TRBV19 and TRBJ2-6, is DGGITQSPKYLFRKEGQNVTLSCEQNLNHDAMYWYRQDPGQGLRLIYYSQIVNDFQKGDIAEGYSVSREKKESFPLTVTSAQKNPTAFYLCASTGRESSSGANVLTFGAGSRLTVL.